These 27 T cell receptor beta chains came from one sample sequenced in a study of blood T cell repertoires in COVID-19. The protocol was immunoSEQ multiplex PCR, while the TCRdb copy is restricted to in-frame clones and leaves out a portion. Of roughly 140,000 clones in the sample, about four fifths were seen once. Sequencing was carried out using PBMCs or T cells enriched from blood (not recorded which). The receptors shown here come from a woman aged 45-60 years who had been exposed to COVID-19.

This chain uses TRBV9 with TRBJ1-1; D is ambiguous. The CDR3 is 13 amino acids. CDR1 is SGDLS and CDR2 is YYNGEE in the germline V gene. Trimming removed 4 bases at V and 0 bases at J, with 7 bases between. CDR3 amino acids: CASSPLMNTEAFF. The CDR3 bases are TGTGCCAGCAGCCCTCTTATGAACACTGAAGCTTTCTTT.

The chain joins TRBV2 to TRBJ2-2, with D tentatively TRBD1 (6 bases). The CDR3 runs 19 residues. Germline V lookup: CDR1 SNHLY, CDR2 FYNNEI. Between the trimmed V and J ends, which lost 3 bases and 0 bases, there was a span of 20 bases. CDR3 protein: CASSEVLTGSGANTGELFF. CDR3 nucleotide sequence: TGTGCCAGCAGTGAGGTTCTGACAGGCTCCGGGGCGAACACCGGGGAGCTGTTTTTT.

CDR3 nucleotides: TGTGCCAGCATGACAGGGACGCAGTATTTT. This gives the protein CASMTGTQYF. The rearrangement uses TRBV12-3 or TRBV12-4 and TRBJ2-3; TRBD1 agrees at 7 bases. J gave up 9 bases and V 7 bases, and 1 base lay outside the gene matches. The CDR3 sequence is 10 residues long.

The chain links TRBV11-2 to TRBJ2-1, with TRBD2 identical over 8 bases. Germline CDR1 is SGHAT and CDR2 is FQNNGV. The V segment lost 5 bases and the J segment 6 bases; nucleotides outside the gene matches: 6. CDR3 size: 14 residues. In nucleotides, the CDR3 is TGTGCCAGCAGCCCAGCGGGAGTAATCAATGAGCAGTTCTTC. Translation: CASSPAGVINEQFF.

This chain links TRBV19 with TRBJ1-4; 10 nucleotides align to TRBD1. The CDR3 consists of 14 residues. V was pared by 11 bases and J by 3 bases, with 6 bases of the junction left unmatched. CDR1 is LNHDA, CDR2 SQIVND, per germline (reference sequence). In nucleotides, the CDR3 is TGTGCCGCCCGGGACAGGGGACCTAATGAAAAACTGTTTTTT. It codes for CAARDRGPNEKLFF.

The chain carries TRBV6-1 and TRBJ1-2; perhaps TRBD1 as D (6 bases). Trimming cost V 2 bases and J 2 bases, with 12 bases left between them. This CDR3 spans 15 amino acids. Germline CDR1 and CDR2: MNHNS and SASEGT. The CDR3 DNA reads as TGTGCCAGCAGTGAAATGGCAGGGGAAAACTATGGCTACACCTTC. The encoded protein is CASSEMAGENYGYTF.

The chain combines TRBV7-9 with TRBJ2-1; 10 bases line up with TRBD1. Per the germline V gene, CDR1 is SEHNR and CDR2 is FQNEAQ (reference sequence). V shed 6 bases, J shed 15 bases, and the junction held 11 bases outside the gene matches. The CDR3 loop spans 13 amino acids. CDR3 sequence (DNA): TGTGCCAGCAGTCGGACAGGGGGACTAGACGGGTTCTTC. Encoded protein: CASSRTGGLDGFF.

The DNA of the CDR3 is TGTGCCAGTAGTATAGTAGAATCTGAGCAGTTCTTC. This translates into CASSIVESEQFF. V is TRBV19 and J is TRBJ2-1; D gene unclear. CDR3 length: 12 amino acids. Trimming cost V 1 base and J 9 bases, with 7 bases left between them. The V gene's germline CDR1 is LNHDA and CDR2 SQIVND (reference sequence).

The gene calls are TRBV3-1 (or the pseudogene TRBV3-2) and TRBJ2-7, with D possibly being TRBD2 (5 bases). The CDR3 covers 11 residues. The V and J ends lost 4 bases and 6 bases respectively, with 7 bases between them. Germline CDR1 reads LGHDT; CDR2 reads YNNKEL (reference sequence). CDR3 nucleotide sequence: TGTGCCAGCAGCCTAGGAGGCGAGCAGTACTTC. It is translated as CASSLGGEQYF.

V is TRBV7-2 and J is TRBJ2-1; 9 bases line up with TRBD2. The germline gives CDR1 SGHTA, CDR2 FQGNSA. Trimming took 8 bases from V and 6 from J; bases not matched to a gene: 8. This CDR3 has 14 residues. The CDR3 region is CASALAGVGNEQFF. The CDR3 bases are TGTGCCAGCGCATTAGCGGGGGTCGGCAATGAGCAGTTCTTC.

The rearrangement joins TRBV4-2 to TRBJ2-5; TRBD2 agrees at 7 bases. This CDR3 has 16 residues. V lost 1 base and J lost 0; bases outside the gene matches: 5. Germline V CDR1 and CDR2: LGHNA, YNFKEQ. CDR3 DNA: TGTGCCAGCAGCCAAGGGCTGGCGGGGGACCAAGAGACCCAGTACTTC. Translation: CASSQGLAGDQETQYF.

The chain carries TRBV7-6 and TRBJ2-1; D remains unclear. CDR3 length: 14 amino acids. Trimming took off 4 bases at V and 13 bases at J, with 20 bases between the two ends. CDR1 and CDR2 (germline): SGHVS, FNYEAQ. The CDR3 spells CASSSPDFPLPQFF. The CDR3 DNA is TGTGCCAGCAGCTCACCTGACTTCCCACTACCCCAGTTCTTC.

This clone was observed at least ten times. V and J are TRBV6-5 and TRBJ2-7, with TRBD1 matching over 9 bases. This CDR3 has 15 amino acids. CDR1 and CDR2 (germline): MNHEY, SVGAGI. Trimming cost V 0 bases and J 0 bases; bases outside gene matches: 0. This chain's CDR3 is CASSYSTGGSYEQYF. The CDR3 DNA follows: TGTGCCAGCAGTTACTCGACAGGGGGCTCCTACGAGCAGTACTTC.

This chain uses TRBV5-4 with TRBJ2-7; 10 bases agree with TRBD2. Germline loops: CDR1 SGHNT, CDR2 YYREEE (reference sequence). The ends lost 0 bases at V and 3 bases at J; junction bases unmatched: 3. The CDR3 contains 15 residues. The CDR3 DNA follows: TGTGCCAGCAGCTTGGCGGGGACTAGCGTCTACGAGCAGTACTTC. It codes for CASSLAGTSVYEQYF.

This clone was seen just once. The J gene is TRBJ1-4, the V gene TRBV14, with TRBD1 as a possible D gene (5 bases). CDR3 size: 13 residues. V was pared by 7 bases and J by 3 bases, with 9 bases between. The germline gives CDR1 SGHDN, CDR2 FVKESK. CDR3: CASKGHANEKLFF. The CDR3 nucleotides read TGTGCCAGCAAAGGACATGCTAATGAAAAACTGTTTTTT.

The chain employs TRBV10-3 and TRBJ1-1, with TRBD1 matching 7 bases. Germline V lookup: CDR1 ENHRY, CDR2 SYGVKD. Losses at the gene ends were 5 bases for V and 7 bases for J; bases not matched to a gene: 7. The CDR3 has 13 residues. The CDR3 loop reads CAISFTGTDEAFF. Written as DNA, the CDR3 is TGTGCCATCAGTTTCACCGGGACAGATGAAGCTTTCTTT.

DNA for the CDR3: TGTGCCAGCAACCAGGGGATAATAGGGGGTGGCTACACCTTC. Translated: CASNQGIIGGGYTF. V gene TRBV6-5 combines with J gene TRBJ1-2; TRBD1 is a possible D gene (6 bases). CDR3 length: 14 residues. Deletions cut 7 bases from V and 7 bases from J, with 19 bases between. Germline V lookup: CDR1 MNHEY, CDR2 SVGAGI.

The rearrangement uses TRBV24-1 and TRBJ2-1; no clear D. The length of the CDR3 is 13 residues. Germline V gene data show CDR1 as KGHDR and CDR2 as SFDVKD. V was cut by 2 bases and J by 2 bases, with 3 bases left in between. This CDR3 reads CATSDSAYNEQFF. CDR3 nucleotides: TGTGCCACCAGTGATTCGGCCTACAATGAGCAGTTCTTC.

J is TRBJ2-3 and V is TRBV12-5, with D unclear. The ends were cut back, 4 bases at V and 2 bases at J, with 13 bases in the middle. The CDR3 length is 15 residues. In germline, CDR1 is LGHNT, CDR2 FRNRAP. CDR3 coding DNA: TGTGCTAGTGGTTCTTCAGCAAGCGACACAGATACGCAGTATTTT. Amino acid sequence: CASGSSASDTDTQYF.

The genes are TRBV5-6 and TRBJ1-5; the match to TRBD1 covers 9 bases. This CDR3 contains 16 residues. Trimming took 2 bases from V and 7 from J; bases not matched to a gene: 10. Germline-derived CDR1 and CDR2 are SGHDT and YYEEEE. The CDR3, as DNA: TGTGCCAGCAGCTTTAATACGGGACAGGGCAGGCAGCCCCAGCATTTT. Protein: CASSFNTGQGRQPQHF. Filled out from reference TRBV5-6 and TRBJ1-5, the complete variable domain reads DAGVTQSPTHLIKTRGQQVTLRCSPKSGHDTVSWYQQALGQGPQFIFQYYEEEERQRGNFPDRFSGHQFPNYSSELNVNALLLGDSALYLCASSFNTGQGRQPQHFGDGTRLSIL.

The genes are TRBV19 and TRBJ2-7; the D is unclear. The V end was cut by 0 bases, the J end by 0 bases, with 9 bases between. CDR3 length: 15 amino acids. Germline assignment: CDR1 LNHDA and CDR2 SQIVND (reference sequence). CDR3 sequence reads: CASSIDWAASYEQYF. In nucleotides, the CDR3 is TGTGCCAGTAGTATAGATTGGGCCGCCTCCTACGAGCAGTACTTC.

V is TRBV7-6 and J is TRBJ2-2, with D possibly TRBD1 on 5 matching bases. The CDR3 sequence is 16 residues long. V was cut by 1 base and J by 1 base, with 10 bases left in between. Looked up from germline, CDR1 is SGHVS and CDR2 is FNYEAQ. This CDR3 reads CASSLGPGKNTGELFF. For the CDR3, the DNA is TGTGCCAGCAGCTTAGGCCCAGGGAAGAACACCGGGGAGCTGTTTTTT.

The CDR3 DNA reads as TGTGCCAGCAGCCCAACCTGGCAGGGAACTAATGAAAAACTGTTTTTT. Its protein product is CASSPTWQGTNEKLFF. The chain carries TRBV21-1 and TRBJ1-4; the tabulated D call, TRBD1, remains unverified against the DNA. TRBV21-1 is classified as a pseudogene. CDR3 length: 16 amino acids.

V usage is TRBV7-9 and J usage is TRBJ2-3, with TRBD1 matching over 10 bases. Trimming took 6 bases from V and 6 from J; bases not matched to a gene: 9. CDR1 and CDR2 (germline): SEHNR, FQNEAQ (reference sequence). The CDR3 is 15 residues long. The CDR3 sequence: CASRARDRGVDTQYF. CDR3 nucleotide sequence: TGTGCCAGCAGGGCCCGGGACAGGGGTGTTGATACGCAGTATTTT.

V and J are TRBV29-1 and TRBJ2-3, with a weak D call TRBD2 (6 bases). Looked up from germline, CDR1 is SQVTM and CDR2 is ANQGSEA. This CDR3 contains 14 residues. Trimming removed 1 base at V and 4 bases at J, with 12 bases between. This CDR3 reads CSVEGLGGADTQYF. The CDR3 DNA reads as TGCAGCGTTGAAGGGCTAGGAGGGGCAGATACGCAGTATTTT.

CDR3: CASTGGGTWGGELFF. Here the CDR3 DNA reads TGTGCCAGCACCGGCGGGGGGACCTGGGGCGGGGAGCTGTTTTTT. The V call is TRBV7-2, the J call TRBJ2-2; the match to TRBD2 covers 8 bases. The CDR3 contains 15 residues. The ends lost 7 bases at V and 7 bases at J; junction bases unmatched: 11. Germline CDR1 is SGHTA and CDR2 is FQGNSA.

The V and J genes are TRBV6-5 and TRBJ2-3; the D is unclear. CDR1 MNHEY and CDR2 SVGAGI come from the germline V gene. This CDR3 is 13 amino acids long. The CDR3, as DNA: TGTGGCGCAGGCGTCCCTGGCACAGATACGCAGTATTTT. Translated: CGAGVPGTDTQYF.